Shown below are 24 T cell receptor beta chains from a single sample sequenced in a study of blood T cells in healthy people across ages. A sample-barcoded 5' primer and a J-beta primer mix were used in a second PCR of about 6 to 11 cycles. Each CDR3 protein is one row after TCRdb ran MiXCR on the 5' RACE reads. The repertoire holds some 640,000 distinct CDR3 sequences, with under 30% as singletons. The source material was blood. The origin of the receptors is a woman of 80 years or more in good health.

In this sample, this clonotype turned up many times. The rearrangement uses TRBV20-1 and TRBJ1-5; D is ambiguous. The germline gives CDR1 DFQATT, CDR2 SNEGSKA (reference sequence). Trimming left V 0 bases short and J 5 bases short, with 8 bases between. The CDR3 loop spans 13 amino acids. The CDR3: CSARDNNYQPQHF. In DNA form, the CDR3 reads TGCAGTGCTAGAGATAACAACTATCAGCCCCAGCATTTT.

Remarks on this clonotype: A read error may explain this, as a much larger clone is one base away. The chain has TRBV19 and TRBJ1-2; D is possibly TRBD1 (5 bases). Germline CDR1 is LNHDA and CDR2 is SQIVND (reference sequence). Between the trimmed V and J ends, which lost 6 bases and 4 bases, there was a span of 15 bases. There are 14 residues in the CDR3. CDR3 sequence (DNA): TGTGCCAGTAGGAGGGACGGAGCTACCTATGGCTACACCTTC. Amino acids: CASRRDGATYGYTF.

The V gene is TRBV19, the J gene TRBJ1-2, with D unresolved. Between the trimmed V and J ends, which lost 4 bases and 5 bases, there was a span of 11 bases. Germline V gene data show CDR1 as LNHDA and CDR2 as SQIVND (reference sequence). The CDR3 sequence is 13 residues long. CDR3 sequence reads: CASSTETDYGYTF. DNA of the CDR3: TGTGCCAGTAGTACCGAGACTGATTATGGCTACACCTTC.

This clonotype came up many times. CDR3 DNA sequence: TGCAGTGCCAGAAAACCTAGCACAGATACGCAGTATTTT. Encoded protein: CSARKPSTDTQYF. The gene calls are TRBV20-1 and TRBJ2-3; D gene unclear. Germline CDR1 DFQATT, CDR2 SNEGSKA (reference sequence). Trimming removed 6 bases from V and 0 bases from J, with 10 bases in between. The CDR3 extends over 13 amino acids.

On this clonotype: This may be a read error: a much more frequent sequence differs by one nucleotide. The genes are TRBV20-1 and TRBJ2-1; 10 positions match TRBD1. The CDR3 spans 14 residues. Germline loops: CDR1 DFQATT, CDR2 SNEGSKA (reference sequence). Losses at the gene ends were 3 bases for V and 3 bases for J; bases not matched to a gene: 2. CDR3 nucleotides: TGCAGTGCTAGGAGGACAGGGGGCTACAATGAGCAGTTCTTC. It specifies CSARRTGGYNEQFF.

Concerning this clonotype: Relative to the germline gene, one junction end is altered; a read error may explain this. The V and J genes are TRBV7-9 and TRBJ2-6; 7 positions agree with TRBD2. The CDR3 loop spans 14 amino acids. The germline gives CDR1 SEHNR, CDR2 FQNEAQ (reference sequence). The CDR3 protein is CATQRGPGTNVLTF. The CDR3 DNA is TGTGCCACCCAGCGGGGCCCTGGGACCAACGTCCTGACTTTC.

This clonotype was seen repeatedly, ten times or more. The CDR3 here is CSDPFDQGARSYNSPLHF. Here the CDR3 DNA reads TGCAGCGACCCCTTTGACCAGGGGGCGCGTTCCTATAATTCACCCCTCCACTTT. The V call is TRBV29-1, the J call TRBJ1-6, with TRBD1 identical over 8 bases. The ends lost 7 bases at V and 1 base at J; junction bases unmatched: 15. Germline V gene sequence: CDR1 SQVTM, CDR2 ANQGSEA. This CDR3 comprises 18 residues. Combining the CDR3 with reference TRBV29-1 and TRBJ1-6 gives the whole variable domain SAVISQKPSRDICQRGTSLTIQCQVDSQVTMMFWYRQQPGQSLTLIATANQGSEATYESGFVIDKFPISRPNLTFSTLTVSNMSPEDSSIYLCSDPFDQGARSYNSPLHFGNGTRLTVT.

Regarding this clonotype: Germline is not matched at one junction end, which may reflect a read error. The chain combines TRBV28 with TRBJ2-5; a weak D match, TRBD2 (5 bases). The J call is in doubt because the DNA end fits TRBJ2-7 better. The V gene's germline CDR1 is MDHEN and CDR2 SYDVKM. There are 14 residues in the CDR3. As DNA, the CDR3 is TGTGCCGGCAGAACGGACTTACCGCCCTACGAGCAGTACTTC. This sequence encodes CAGRTDLPPYEQYF.

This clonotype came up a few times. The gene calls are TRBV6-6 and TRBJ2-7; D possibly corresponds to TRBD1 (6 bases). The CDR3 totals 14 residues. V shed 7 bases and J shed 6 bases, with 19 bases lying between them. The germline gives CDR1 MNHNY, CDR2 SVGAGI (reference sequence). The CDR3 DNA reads TGTGCCAGCATGAAGGGGGAACAGGGTGGCGAGCAGTACTTC. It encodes CASMKGEQGGEQYF.

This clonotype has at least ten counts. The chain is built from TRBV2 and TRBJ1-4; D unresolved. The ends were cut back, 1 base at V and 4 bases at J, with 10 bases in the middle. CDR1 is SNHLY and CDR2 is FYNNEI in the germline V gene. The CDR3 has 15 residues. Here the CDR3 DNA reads TGTGCCAGCAGTGAAGTGGGCGCTTATAATGAAAAACTGTTTTTT. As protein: CASSEVGAYNEKLFF.

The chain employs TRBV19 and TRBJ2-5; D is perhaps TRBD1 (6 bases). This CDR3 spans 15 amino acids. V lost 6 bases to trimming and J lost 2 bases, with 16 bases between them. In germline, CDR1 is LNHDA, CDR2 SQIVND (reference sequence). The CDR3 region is CASSRGQFPQETQYF. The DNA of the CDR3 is TGTGCCAGTAGCCGTGGACAGTTTCCTCAAGAGACCCAGTACTTC.

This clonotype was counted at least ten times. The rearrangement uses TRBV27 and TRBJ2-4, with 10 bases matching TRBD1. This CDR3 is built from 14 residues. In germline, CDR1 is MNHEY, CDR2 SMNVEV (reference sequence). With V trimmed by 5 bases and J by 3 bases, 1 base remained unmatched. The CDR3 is CASSRTGGKNIQYF. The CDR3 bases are TGTGCCAGCAGTCGGACAGGGGGCAAAAACATTCAGTACTTC.

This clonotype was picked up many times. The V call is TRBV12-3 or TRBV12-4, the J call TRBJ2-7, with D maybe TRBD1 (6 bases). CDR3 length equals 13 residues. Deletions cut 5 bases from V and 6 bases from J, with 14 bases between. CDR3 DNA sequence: TGTGCCAGCAGTAGAAGGGGGATAGGCGAGCAGTACTTC. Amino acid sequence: CASSRRGIGEQYF.

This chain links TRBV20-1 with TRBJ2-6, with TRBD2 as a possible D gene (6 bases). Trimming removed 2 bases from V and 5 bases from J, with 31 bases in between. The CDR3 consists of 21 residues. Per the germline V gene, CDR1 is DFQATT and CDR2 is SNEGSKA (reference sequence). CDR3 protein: CSARQYWGGGISSVRANVLTF. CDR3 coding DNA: TGCAGTGCTAGACAGTATTGGGGTGGCGGGATCTCCTCGGTTCGGGCCAACGTCCTGACTTTC.

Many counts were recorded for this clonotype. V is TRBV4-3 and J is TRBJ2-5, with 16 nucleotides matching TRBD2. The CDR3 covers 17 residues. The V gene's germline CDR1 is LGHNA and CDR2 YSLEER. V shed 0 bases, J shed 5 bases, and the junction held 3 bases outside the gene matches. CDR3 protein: CASSQDPGLAGGETQYF. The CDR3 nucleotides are TGCGCCAGCAGCCAAGATCCGGGACTAGCGGGGGGGGAGACCCAGTACTTC.

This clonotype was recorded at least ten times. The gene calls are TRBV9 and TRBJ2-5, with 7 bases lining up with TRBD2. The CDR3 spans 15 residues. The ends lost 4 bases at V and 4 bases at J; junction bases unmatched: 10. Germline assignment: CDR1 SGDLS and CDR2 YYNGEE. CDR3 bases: TGTGCCAGCAGCAGCCCGGGGGGTTTTTCAGAGACCCAGTACTTC. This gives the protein CASSSPGGFSETQYF.

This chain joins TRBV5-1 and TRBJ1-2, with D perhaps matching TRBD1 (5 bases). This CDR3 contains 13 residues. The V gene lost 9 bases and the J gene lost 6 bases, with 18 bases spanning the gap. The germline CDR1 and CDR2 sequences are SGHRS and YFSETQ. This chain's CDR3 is CANTWGGGDGYTF. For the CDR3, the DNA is TGCGCCAACACCTGGGGCGGGGGTGATGGCTACACCTTC.

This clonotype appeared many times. CDR3 amino acids: CASRRDRGDRETQYF. CDR3 nucleotide sequence: TGTGCCAGCAGACGGGACAGGGGAGATCGAGAGACCCAGTACTTC. V usage is TRBV27 and J usage is TRBJ2-5, with 10 bases that match TRBD1. Germline V gene lookup returns CDR1 MNHEY and CDR2 SMNVEV (reference sequence). After removal of 6 bases from V and 4 bases from J, the junction contained 8 bases not matched to a gene. The CDR3 is made up of 15 amino acids.

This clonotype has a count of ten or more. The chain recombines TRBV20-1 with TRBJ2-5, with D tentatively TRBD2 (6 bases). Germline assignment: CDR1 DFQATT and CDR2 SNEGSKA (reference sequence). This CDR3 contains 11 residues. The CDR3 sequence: CSQLEGETQYF. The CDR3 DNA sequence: TGCAGCCAGCTGGAGGGTGAGACCCAGTACTTC.

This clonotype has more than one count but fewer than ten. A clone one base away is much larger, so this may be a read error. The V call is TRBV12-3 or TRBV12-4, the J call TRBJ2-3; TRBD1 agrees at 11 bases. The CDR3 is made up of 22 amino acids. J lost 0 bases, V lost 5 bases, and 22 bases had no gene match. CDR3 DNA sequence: TGTGCCAGCAGTCAACCTCCGCCGGGACAGGGGGGGTCGATCCCTAGCACAGATACGCAGTATTTT. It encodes CASSQPPPGQGGSIPSTDTQYF.

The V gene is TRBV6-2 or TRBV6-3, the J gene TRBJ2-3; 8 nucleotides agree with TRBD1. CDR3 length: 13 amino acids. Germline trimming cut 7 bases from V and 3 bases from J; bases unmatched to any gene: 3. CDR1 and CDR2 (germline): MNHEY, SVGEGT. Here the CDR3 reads CASTDRVTDTQYF. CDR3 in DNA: TGTGCCAGCACGGACAGGGTAACAGATACGCAGTATTTT.

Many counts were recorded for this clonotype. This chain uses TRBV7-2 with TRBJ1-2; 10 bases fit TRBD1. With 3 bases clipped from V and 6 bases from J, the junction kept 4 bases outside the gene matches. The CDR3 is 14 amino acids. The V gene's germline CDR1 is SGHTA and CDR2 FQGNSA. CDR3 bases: TGTGCCAGCAGCTTCGACAGGGGGCAGAATGGCTACACCTTC. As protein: CASSFDRGQNGYTF.

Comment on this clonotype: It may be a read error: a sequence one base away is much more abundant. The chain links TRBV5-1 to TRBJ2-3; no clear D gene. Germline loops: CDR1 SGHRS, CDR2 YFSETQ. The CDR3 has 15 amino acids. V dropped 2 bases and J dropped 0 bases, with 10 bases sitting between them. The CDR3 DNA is TGCGCCAGCAGCTTCCGACTTAGTAGCACAGATACGCAGTATTTT. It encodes CASSFRLSSTDTQYF.

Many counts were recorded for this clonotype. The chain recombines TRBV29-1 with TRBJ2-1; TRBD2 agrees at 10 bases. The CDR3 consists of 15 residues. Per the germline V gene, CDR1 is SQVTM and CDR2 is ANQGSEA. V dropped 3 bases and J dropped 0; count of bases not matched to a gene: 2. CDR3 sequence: CSVEGTSASYNEQFF. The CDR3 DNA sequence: TGCAGCGTTGAGGGGACTAGCGCCTCCTACAATGAGCAGTTCTTC.